This is a list of T cell receptor beta chains from one sample in a study of Graves' ophthalmopathy and Graves' hyperthyroidism. TCRdb fed the multiplex PCR reads into MiXCR, producing one record per CDR3 protein. The top ten clones hold around 4.6% of a sample with a few hundred thousand distinct CDR3 sequences, 35% to 40% of them seen once. The sample taken for sequencing was peripheral blood or thyroid tissue (not recorded which). The receptor set was obtained from an adult man with Graves' hyperthyroidism. Each CDR3 is given with its conserved first and last residue.

v_gene: TRBV27
CDR3aa: CASSFGAKEQYF

v_gene: TRBV10-3
CDR3aa: CASSPRDRAPTGELFF

v_gene: TRBV2
CDR3aa: CASLSQGAGKLFF

v_gene: TRBV29-1
CDR3aa: CSVGTGVGSYNSPLHF

v_gene: TRBV29-1
CDR3aa: CSVPWTDYGYTF

v_gene: TRBV27
CDR3aa: CASSSQGLLGGELFF

v_gene: TRBV7-9
CDR3aa: CASRDIQRGANVLTF

v_gene: TRBV7-6
CDR3aa: CASSLGGGHTGELFF

v_gene: TRBV29-1
CDR3aa: CSVSEGKNYGYTF

v_gene: TRBV19
CDR3aa: CASKLSGQMNTEAFF

v_gene: TRBV9
CDR3aa: CASSVAVSGANVLTF

v_gene: TRBV25-1
CDR3aa: CASSPGQGVNSPLHF

v_gene: TRBV10-3
CDR3aa: CAIRQANTGELFF

v_gene: TRBV20-1
CDR3aa: CSARSGTPNQPQHF

v_gene: TRBV4-3
CDR3aa: CASSYRDRGYEQYF

v_gene: TRBV20-1
CDR3aa: CSARSGKDQPQHF

v_gene: TRBV10-3
CDR3aa: CAISEAGSTDTQYF

v_gene: TRBV7-9
CDR3aa: CASSSRAGDEQYF

v_gene: TRBV29-1
CDR3aa: CSVKGGGWNTIYF

v_gene: TRBV10-3
CDR3aa: CAIALGDTGELFF

v_gene: TRBV7-2
CDR3aa: CASSLDRLFF

v_gene: TRBV5-6
CDR3aa: CASSGRWAGETQYF

v_gene: TRBV5-1
CDR3aa: CASSLRLANNEQYF

v_gene: TRBV3-1
CDR3aa: CASSQGDRGYTF

v_gene: TRBV29-1
CDR3aa: CSVWQGSETQYF

v_gene: TRBV10-3
CDR3aa: CAISPGSSYNEQYF

v_gene: TRBV24-1
CDR3aa: CATRSTGDGYTF

v_gene: TRBV29-1
CDR3aa: CSALAVAEETQYF

v_gene: TRBV10-3
CDR3aa: CATTGGGTGYSEQYF

v_gene: TRBV7-8
CDR3aa: CASSLGAEVHGYTF

v_gene: TRBV20-1
CDR3aa: CSAIGPHSYEQYF

v_gene: TRBV13
CDR3aa: CASSQLKTGVSEQYF

v_gene: TRBV6-1
CDR3aa: CASSGRDRAIAEAFF

v_gene: TRBV12-3/TRBV12-4
CDR3aa: CASSYRAGDSPLHF

v_gene: TRBV19
CDR3aa: CASSIQNSYEQYF

v_gene: TRBV19
CDR3aa: CASSEDREYGYTF

v_gene: TRBV6-5
CDR3aa: CASSYSGGEGHEQFF

v_gene: TRBV5-6
CDR3aa: CASSLADAGKHGELFF

v_gene: TRBV10-3
CDR3aa: CASSEQFGVSSGANVLTF

v_gene: TRBV16
CDR3aa: CASSHSLRGYGYTF

v_gene: TRBV20-1
CDR3aa: CSLGTGELFF

v_gene: TRBV27
CDR3aa: CASSPSDTSYEQYF

v_gene: TRBV30
CDR3aa: CAWSVGGQSQETQYF

v_gene: TRBV20-1
CDR3aa: CSASRTTPGELFF

v_gene: TRBV6-2/TRBV6-3
CDR3aa: CASSYAGQGGEQYF

v_gene: TRBV7-9
CDR3aa: CASSLAGSEKQPQHF

v_gene: TRBV7-2
CDR3aa: CASSPRPGTTEKLFF

v_gene: TRBV7-8
CDR3aa: CASSQRDGGYEQYF

v_gene: TRBV20-1
CDR3aa: CSARGQYRLHF

v_gene: TRBV3-1
CDR3aa: CASSRQVMNTEAFF